These T cell receptor beta chains were read from a single sample in a study of T cells in Graves' hyperthyroidism and ophthalmopathy. TCRdb reprocessed the multiplex PCR reads with MiXCR, giving one entry per CDR3 protein. The sample lists 560,000 or so distinct CDR3 sequences; 46% were seen once. Sequencing was performed on peripheral blood or thyroid tissue (not recorded which). These TCRs come from a woman aged 18-29 years with Graves' hyperthyroidism. CDR3s include the opening cysteine and the closing phenylalanine or tryptophan. A D gene is named only where the DNA matches it firmly. Not all rows give a size; the values are once, few, many and, for expanded clones, a class.

d_gene: TRBD1
abundance: -
j_gene: TRBJ2-5
v_gene: TRBV10-2
CDR3aa: CASSKGQHQETQYF
CDR3nt: TGTGCCAGCAGCAAGGGACAGCACCAAGAGACCCAGTACTTC

d_gene: -
abundance: -
j_gene: TRBJ1-6
v_gene: TRBV11-2
CDR3aa: CASSLDLASPLHF
CDR3nt: TGTGCCAGCAGCTTAGATCTGGCCTCACCCCTCCACTTT

d_gene: -
abundance: few
j_gene: TRBJ2-2
v_gene: TRBV7-9
CDR3aa: CASSPHPAGAGELFF
CDR3nt: TGTGCCAGCAGCCCCCACCCAGCGGGCGCGGGGGAGCTGTTTTTT

d_gene: TRBD1
abundance: -
j_gene: TRBJ2-5
v_gene: TRBV7-2
CDR3aa: CASSQVRLGTGAGETQYF
CDR3nt: TGTGCCAGCAGCCAAGTTCGGCTCGGGACAGGGGCGGGCGAGACCCAGTACTTC

d_gene: -
abundance: many
j_gene: TRBJ1-4
v_gene: TRBV7-9
CDR3aa: CASSPSYSAEKLFF
CDR3nt: TGTGCCAGCAGCCCCTCGTACAGTGCTGAAAAACTGTTTTTT

d_gene: -
abundance: many
j_gene: TRBJ1-4
v_gene: TRBV9
CDR3aa: CASSGDRNEKLFF
CDR3nt: TGTGCCAGCAGCGGAGACAGGAATGAAAAACTGTTTTTT

d_gene: -
abundance: -
j_gene: TRBJ1-1
v_gene: TRBV7-8
CDR3aa: CASRSVSDTEAFF
CDR3nt: TGTGCCAGCAGATCCGTGTCAGACACTGAAGCTTTCTTT

d_gene: -
abundance: once
j_gene: TRBJ2-7
v_gene: TRBV5-1
CDR3aa: CASSRTGTDDEQYF
CDR3nt: TGCGCCAGCAGCCGTACCGGGACCGACGACGAGCAGTACTTC

d_gene: -
abundance: -
j_gene: TRBJ1-2
v_gene: TRBV6-1
CDR3aa: CASSEFEGNYGYTF
CDR3nt: TGTGCCAGCAGTGAGTTCGAGGGTAACTATGGCTACACCTTC

d_gene: -
abundance: many
j_gene: TRBJ1-6
v_gene: TRBV20-1
CDR3aa: CSARTVMNSPLHF
CDR3nt: TGCAGTGCGAGGACAGTCATGAATTCACCCCTCCACTTT

d_gene: TRBD2
abundance: few
j_gene: TRBJ2-5
v_gene: TRBV10-1
CDR3aa: CASSGGSGNGETQYF
CDR3nt: TGCGCCAGCAGTGGAGGTAGCGGGAACGGGGAGACCCAGTACTTC

d_gene: -
abundance: -
j_gene: TRBJ1-4
v_gene: TRBV10-3
CDR3aa: CAISYLGQGNEKLFF
CDR3nt: TGTGCCATCAGTTATCTGGGCCAGGGGAATGAAAAACTGTTTTTT

d_gene: -
abundance: -
j_gene: TRBJ2-5
v_gene: TRBV24-1
CDR3aa: CATSDGREETQYF
CDR3nt: TGTGCCACCAGTGATGGGCGGGAAGAGACCCAGTACTTC

d_gene: -
abundance: -
j_gene: TRBJ1-2
v_gene: TRBV12-3/TRBV12-4
CDR3aa: CASSLGPKGYAYTF
CDR3nt: TGTGCCAGCAGTTTGGGGCCCAAAGGCTATGCCTACACCTTC

d_gene: -
abundance: -
j_gene: TRBJ1-3
v_gene: TRBV10-3
CDR3aa: CATSDGVGNTIYF
CDR3nt: TGTGCCACCTCGGACGGAGTTGGAAACACCATATATTTT

d_gene: TRBD2
abundance: -
j_gene: TRBJ2-3
v_gene: TRBV29-1
CDR3aa: CSVEEASGRSGTQYF
CDR3nt: TGCAGCGTTGAAGAGGCTAGCGGGAGGTCAGGTACGCAGTATTTT

d_gene: -
abundance: few
j_gene: TRBJ1-2
v_gene: TRBV2
CDR3aa: CASSRMNWDYGYTF
CDR3nt: TGTGCCAGCAGTCGGATGAATTGGGACTATGGCTACACCTTC

d_gene: -
abundance: -
j_gene: TRBJ1-5
v_gene: TRBV6-1
CDR3aa: CTPSGVRQPQHF
CDR3nt: TGTACGCCATCGGGGGTGCGTCAGCCCCAGCATTTT

d_gene: -
abundance: few
j_gene: TRBJ2-5
v_gene: TRBV2
CDR3aa: CASRGNQETQYF
CDR3nt: TGTGCCAGCAGGGGTAATCAAGAGACCCAGTACTTC

d_gene: -
abundance: few
j_gene: TRBJ1-3
v_gene: TRBV7-9
CDR3aa: CASSLVPHGSGNTIYF
CDR3nt: TGTGCCAGCAGCTTAGTTCCTCACGGCTCTGGAAACACCATATATTTT

d_gene: -
abundance: many
j_gene: TRBJ1-5
v_gene: TRBV7-3
CDR3aa: CASSLSRNQPQHF
CDR3nt: TGTGCCAGCAGCTTAAGCAGGAATCAGCCCCAGCATTTT

d_gene: -
abundance: few
j_gene: TRBJ1-4
v_gene: TRBV6-5
CDR3aa: CASAPRQAEKLFF
CDR3nt: TGTGCCAGCGCACCCCGGCAAGCTGAAAAACTGTTTTTT

d_gene: -
abundance: -
j_gene: TRBJ1-1
v_gene: TRBV7-9
CDR3aa: CASSEPGTRNTEAFF
CDR3nt: TGTGCCAGCAGCGAACCCGGGACAAGGAACACTGAAGCTTTCTTT

d_gene: -
abundance: many
j_gene: TRBJ1-6
v_gene: TRBV7-3
CDR3aa: CASSLEGYNSPLHF
CDR3nt: TGTGCCAGCAGCTTAGAGGGCTATAATTCACCCCTCCACTTT

d_gene: -
abundance: many
j_gene: TRBJ2-7
v_gene: TRBV29-1
CDR3aa: CSVGAASYEQYF
CDR3nt: TGCAGCGTCGGAGCTGCCTCCTACGAGCAGTACTTC

d_gene: -
abundance: -
j_gene: TRBJ1-2
v_gene: TRBV6-6
CDR3aa: CASSLEVYGYTF
CDR3nt: TGTGCCAGCAGTTTGGAGGTATATGGCTACACCTTC

d_gene: TRBD2
abundance: -
j_gene: TRBJ2-7
v_gene: TRBV7-9
CDR3aa: CASSQGVAGRGGEQYF
CDR3nt: TGTGCCAGCAGCCAAGGGGTAGCGGGGCGCGGGGGCGAGCAGTACTTC

d_gene: -
abundance: many
j_gene: TRBJ2-7
v_gene: TRBV10-3
CDR3aa: CAISESPGGEQYF
CDR3nt: TGTGCCATCAGTGAGTCACCGGGCGGCGAGCAGTACTTC

d_gene: -
abundance: many
j_gene: TRBJ1-2
v_gene: TRBV7-2
CDR3aa: CASNPLKGGGGYTF
CDR3nt: TGTGCCAGCAACCCTCTTAAGGGGGGTGGCGGCTACACCTTC

d_gene: TRBD1
abundance: -
j_gene: TRBJ1-5
v_gene: TRBV24-1
CDR3aa: CASSLLRQGGDQPQHF
CDR3nt: TGTGCCAGCAGTTTACTGCGACAGGGAGGGGATCAGCCCCAGCATTTT

d_gene: TRBD2
abundance: few
j_gene: TRBJ2-1
v_gene: TRBV2
CDR3aa: CASSRTSGNNEQFF
CDR3nt: TGTGCCAGCAGTAGGACTAGCGGCAACAATGAGCAGTTCTTC

d_gene: TRBD1
abundance: -
j_gene: TRBJ1-5
v_gene: TRBV10-3
CDR3aa: CATRGGTGYNQPQHF
CDR3nt: TGTGCCACCAGGGGGGGGACAGGTTACAATCAGCCCCAGCATTTT

d_gene: -
abundance: -
j_gene: TRBJ2-7
v_gene: TRBV7-6
CDR3aa: CASIKPSGIYEQYF
CDR3nt: TGTGCCAGCATCAAACCCTCAGGGATCTACGAGCAGTACTTC

d_gene: -
abundance: -
j_gene: TRBJ1-6
v_gene: TRBV12-3/TRBV12-4
CDR3aa: CASTPGRNSPLHF
CDR3nt: TGTGCCAGCACCCCAGGACGGAATTCACCCCTCCACTTT

d_gene: -
abundance: many
j_gene: TRBJ2-5
v_gene: TRBV10-3
CDR3aa: CAISEDRSQETQYF
CDR3nt: TGTGCCATCAGTGAGGACCGAAGCCAAGAGACCCAGTACTTC

d_gene: TRBD1
abundance: many
j_gene: TRBJ1-2
v_gene: TRBV5-1
CDR3aa: CASSLRTGGGYTF
CDR3nt: TGCGCCAGCAGCTTGAGGACAGGGGGAGGCTACACCTTC

d_gene: TRBD1
abundance: -
j_gene: TRBJ1-5
v_gene: TRBV12-3/TRBV12-4
CDR3aa: CASTRDRGSSQGNQPQHF
CDR3nt: TGTGCCAGCACCCGGGACAGGGGTTCTTCTCAGGGCAATCAGCCCCAGCATTTT

d_gene: TRBD1
abundance: few
j_gene: TRBJ1-5
v_gene: TRBV19
CDR3aa: CASSSDRGLHQPQHF
CDR3nt: TGTGCCAGTAGTTCGGACAGGGGGCTTCATCAGCCCCAGCATTTT

d_gene: -
abundance: -
j_gene: TRBJ1-4
v_gene: TRBV24-1
CDR3aa: CATSYGGEKLFF
CDR3nt: TGTGCCACCAGTTATGGTGGTGAAAAACTGTTTTTT

d_gene: TRBD2
abundance: -
j_gene: TRBJ2-7
v_gene: TRBV7-2
CDR3aa: CASSEGLAGEEAYEQYF
CDR3nt: TGTGCCAGCAGCGAGGGACTAGCGGGAGAGGAAGCCTACGAGCAGTACTTC

d_gene: -
abundance: -
j_gene: TRBJ1-2
v_gene: TRBV9
CDR3aa: CASSPPGGGPFSF
CDR3nt: TGTGCCAGCAGCCCACCCGGGGGGGGCCCGTTTTCCTTC

d_gene: TRBD2
abundance: -
j_gene: TRBJ2-5
v_gene: TRBV10-2
CDR3aa: CATYRGRAGQETQYF
CDR3nt: TGCGCCACCTACAGAGGGAGGGCCGGGCAAGAGACCCAGTACTTC

d_gene: -
abundance: few
j_gene: TRBJ1-5
v_gene: TRBV9
CDR3aa: CASSQDAGEQPQHF
CDR3nt: TGTGCCAGCAGCCAAGATGCAGGGGAGCAGCCCCAGCATTTT

d_gene: -
abundance: -
j_gene: TRBJ1-5
v_gene: TRBV20-1
CDR3aa: CSARAPGIYNQPQHF
CDR3nt: TGCAGTGCTAGAGCCCCAGGGATCTACAATCAGCCCCAGCATTTT

d_gene: TRBD1
abundance: -
j_gene: TRBJ1-5
v_gene: TRBV24-1
CDR3aa: CASSLSRGQDQPQHF
CDR3nt: TGTGCCAGCAGTTTATCCAGGGGGCAGGATCAGCCCCAGCATTTT

d_gene: -
abundance: few
j_gene: TRBJ1-1
v_gene: TRBV12-3/TRBV12-4
CDR3aa: CASSLSHLNTEAFF
CDR3nt: TGTGCCAGCAGTTTATCACACCTGAACACTGAAGCTTTCTTT

d_gene: -
abundance: -
j_gene: TRBJ1-4
v_gene: TRBV6-5
CDR3aa: CASSYVGEEEKLFF
CDR3nt: TGTGCCAGCAGTTACGTCGGGGAGGAGGAAAAACTGTTTTTT